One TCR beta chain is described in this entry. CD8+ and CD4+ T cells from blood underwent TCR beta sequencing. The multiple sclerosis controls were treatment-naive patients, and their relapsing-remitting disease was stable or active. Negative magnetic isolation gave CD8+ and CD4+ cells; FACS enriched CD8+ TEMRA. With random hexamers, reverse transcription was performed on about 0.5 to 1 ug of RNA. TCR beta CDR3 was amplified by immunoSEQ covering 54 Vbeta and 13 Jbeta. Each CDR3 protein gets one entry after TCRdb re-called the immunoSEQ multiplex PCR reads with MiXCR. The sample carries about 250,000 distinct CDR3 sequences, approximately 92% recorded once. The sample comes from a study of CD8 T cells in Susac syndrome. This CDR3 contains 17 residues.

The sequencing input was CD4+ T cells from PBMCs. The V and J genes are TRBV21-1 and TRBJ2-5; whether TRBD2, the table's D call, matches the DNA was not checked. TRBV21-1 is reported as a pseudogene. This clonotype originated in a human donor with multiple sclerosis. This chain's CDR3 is CASSTASGTTQGETQYF. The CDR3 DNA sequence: TGTGCCAGCAGCACCGCCTCCGGGACTACCCAAGGGGAGACCCAGTACTTC.